One T cell receptor beta chain is described in this entry. The antigen remains undetermined. The CDR3 length is 15 residues. Per germline, CDR1 SGHRS and CDR2 YFSETQ. The V segment lost 0 bases and the J segment 4 bases; nucleotides outside the gene matches: 5. The sample is drawn from a study of shared clonotypes between healthy human individuals. Overall study: Participating donors consisted of a couple of women and a few men aged 18 to 49. Used for every donor were three CD4 naive, three CD4 memory, two CD8 naive and one CD8 memory plate.

Whole-study findings and limits: Compared with clonotypes that all four donors shared, non-shared clonotypes had lower generation probabilities.

The genomic DNA of each subset was split evenly across several immunoSEQ plates. Assay used: immunoSEQ multiplex PCR; TCRdb lists only in-frame clones, some missing. The sample carries 600,000 to 750,000 clones, around 70% recorded once. The receptor's source is a woman in her twenties or thirties in good health. The V gene is TRBV5-1, the J gene TRBJ1-2, with 8 bases fitting TRBD1. The sequenced material came from memory CD4+ T cells sorted from blood. Subset: CD45RA-negative fraction. In DNA, the CDR3 is TGCGCCAGCAGCTTGGATGGACAGGGATCCTATGGCTACACCTTC. It yields the protein CASSLDGQGSYGYTF.